The 29 T cell receptor beta chains listed next were all sequenced from one sample in a study of cytomegalovirus exposure and HLA in healthy donors. PCR amplification relied on 60 Vbeta primers (plus 13 Jbeta primers). TCRdb keeps only in-frame clones here, not all; method: immunoSEQ multiplex PCR. The sample holds some 110,000 clones, around 69% seen once. The sequencing input was PBMCs. All receptors derive from a man in his fifties or sixties in good health and CMV-seropositive.

This chain uses TRBV7-2 with TRBJ1-4, with a weak D call TRBD1 (6 bases). Germline lookup yields CDR1 SGHTA and CDR2 FQGNSA. The length of the CDR3 is 14 residues. V was pared by 1 base and J by 5 bases, with 8 bases between. The DNA for the CDR3 is TGTGCCAGCAGCTTAGGGACAGCAAATGAAAAACTGTTTTTT. It encodes CASSLGTANEKLFF.

This clone was seen a single time. This chain uses TRBV5-1 with TRBJ2-1; 7 nucleotides match TRBD1. The CDR3 loop spans 15 amino acids. Germline V gene data show CDR1 as SGHRS and CDR2 as YFSETQ. V shed 2 bases, J shed 1 base, and the junction held 3 bases outside the gene matches. The CDR3 bases are TGCGCCAGCAGCTTAACAGGGGAGTCCTACAATGAGCAGTTCTTC. Its protein is CASSLTGESYNEQFF.

The CDR3 region has the DNA TGTGCCAGCGCGGTCGGGACAGCGTCCTTTGGAGCTTTCTTT. Its protein product is CASAVGTASFGAFF. The J gene is TRBJ1-1, the V gene TRBV7-2; 7 nucleotides align to TRBD1. CDR3 size: 14 residues. From germline, CDR1 is SGHTA and CDR2 FQGNSA. Trimming cost V 8 bases and J 10 bases; bases outside gene matches: 16.

The chain combines TRBV10-2 with TRBJ2-5, with D possibly being TRBD1 (6 bases). The assigned J gene may be wrong: the sequence end matches TRBJ2-7 better. The CDR3 runs to 14 residues. The germline V gene encodes CDR1 WSHSY and CDR2 SAAADI. The CDR3 DNA is TGCGCCAGTAGTTCAGGGGCGAGCTCCTACGAGCAGTACTTC. Translation gives CASSSGASSYEQYF.

The chain links TRBV28 to TRBJ2-7, with 7 positions matching TRBD1. The J segment lost 1 base and the V segment lost 10 bases, leaving 4 bases of the junction unmatched. Germline loops: CDR1 MDHEN, CDR2 SYDVKM. This CDR3 has 12 residues. The CDR3 loop is CATLGQSYEQYF. The CDR3 nucleotides read TGTGCCACACTGGGACAGTCCTACGAGCAGTACTTC.

The rearrangement joins TRBV28 to TRBJ2-7, with D perhaps TRBD2 (5 bases). CDR1 MDHEN and CDR2 SYDVKM come from the germline V gene. The CDR3 covers 13 residues. V lost 4 bases and J 3 bases, leaving 10 bases between the germline ends. CDR3 sequence: CASSSGNGYEQYF. The CDR3 DNA reads as TGTGCCAGCAGTTCGGGGAATGGCTACGAGCAGTACTTC.

This rearrangement joins TRBV27 to TRBJ2-5; 8 bases align to TRBD2. CDR1 and CDR2 (germline): MNHEY, SMNVEV (reference sequence). This CDR3 is 13 amino acids long. Trimming at V came to 6 bases and at J to 5 bases, leaving 5 bases not matched to a gene. This CDR3 is CASRTGGLETQYF. The CDR3 region has the DNA TGTGCCAGCAGGACGGGGGGGCTGGAGACCCAGTACTTC.

The chain joins TRBV14 to TRBJ2-2, with TRBD1 identical over 8 bases. Unmatched junction bases numbered 5, after V lost 2 bases and J lost 6 bases. Germline assignment: CDR1 SGHDN and CDR2 FVKESK. This CDR3 has 15 amino acids. DNA for the CDR3: TGTGCCAGCAGCCAATTGGACAGGGAGGCCGGGGAGCTGTTTTTT. It codes for CASSQLDREAGELFF.

This clone has only one observation. V and J are TRBV7-6 and TRBJ1-3; D not resolved. With 0 bases removed from V and 4 bases from J, the gap between germline ends came to 7 bases. The CDR3 is 14 residues long. In germline, CDR1 is SGHVS, CDR2 FNYEAQ. The CDR3 DNA reads TGTGCCAGCAGCTTAGCGAGCTTCGGAAACACCATATATTTT. Its protein is CASSLASFGNTIYF.

This clone has only a few counts. The chain combines TRBV6-6 with TRBJ2-7; 11 positions match TRBD1. The ends lost 5 bases at V and 2 bases at J; junction bases unmatched: 5. This CDR3 has 15 residues. Germline CDR1 and CDR2: MNHNY and SVGAGI (reference sequence). The chain's CDR3 is CASSPGTGGAYEQYF. The CDR3 DNA reads as TGTGCCAGCAGTCCCGGGACAGGGGGTGCCTACGAGCAGTACTTC.

This clone has just a few counts. This rearrangement joins TRBV14 to TRBJ2-7; TRBD1 matches 9 bases. CDR1 and CDR2 (germline): SGHDN, FVKESK. This CDR3 has 14 residues. The trim removed 3 bases at V and 3 bases at J, leaving 3 bases unmatched. The CDR3 coding sequence is TGTGCCAGCAGCCAGGCGGACAGGGGCTACGAGCAGTACTTC. Translated, it gives CASSQADRGYEQYF.

This clone is a singleton in its sample. This sequence joins TRBV6-5 and TRBJ1-1, with no clear D. Per the germline V gene, CDR1 is MNHEY and CDR2 is SVGAGI. V was shortened by 0 bases and J by 0 bases, with 8 bases between the two germline ends. The CDR3 is 15 amino acids. CDR3 DNA sequence: TGTGCCAGCAGTTACTCGTCCAGGATGAACACTGAAGCTTTCTTT. Amino acid sequence: CASSYSSRMNTEAFF.

The rearrangement links TRBV5-1 to TRBJ2-2; D call uncertain. From germline, CDR1 is SGHRS and CDR2 YFSETQ. The CDR3 is made up of 14 amino acids. Trimming stripped 2 bases from V and 2 bases from J, with 7 bases between. CDR3 residues: CASSLKSNTGELFF. The CDR3 region has the DNA TGCGCCAGCAGCTTAAAATCTAACACCGGGGAGCTGTTTTTT.

The gene calls are TRBV6-5 and TRBJ2-2; D possibly corresponds to TRBD1 (6 bases). V was trimmed by 1 base and J by 5 bases, leaving 14 bases between them. The CDR3 covers 16 residues. The germline gives CDR1 MNHEY, CDR2 SVGAGI. The CDR3 coding sequence is TGTGCCAGCAGTTACTTCCGCAGGGGTGGGACCGGGGAGCTGTTTTTT. Protein sequence: CASSYFRRGGTGELFF.

This clone was detected only a few times. The chain carries TRBV7-2 and TRBJ2-7, with unresolved D. V shed 2 bases and J shed 7 bases, with 9 bases lying between them. Germline CDR1 and CDR2: SGHTA and FQGNSA. The CDR3 totals 12 residues. The CDR3 DNA follows: TGTGCCAGCAGCTTAACTGTCCGGGAGCAGTACTTC. Its translation is CASSLTVREQYF.

The chain couples TRBV2 to TRBJ2-2; the match to TRBD1 covers 11 bases. The germline CDR1 and CDR2 sequences are SNHLY and FYNNEI. There are 15 residues in the CDR3. The trim removed 5 bases at V and 5 bases at J, leaving 4 bases unmatched. The CDR3 DNA sequence: TGTGCCAGCAGTTCCCGGGACAGGGGGACCGGGGAGCTGTTTTTT. Its translation: CASSSRDRGTGELFF.

This rearrangement joins TRBV7-2 to TRBJ2-6, with 7 bases aligning to TRBD2. Germline CDR1 SGHTA, CDR2 FQGNSA. The CDR3 consists of 19 residues. The ends lost 2 bases at V and 4 bases at J; junction bases unmatched: 14. The CDR3 spells CASSLFGSWGGTGANVLTF. In DNA, the CDR3 is TGTGCCAGCAGCTTATTCGGATCGTGGGGAGGGACCGGGGCCAACGTCCTGACTTTC.

The rearrangement links TRBV6-1 to TRBJ2-5; tentatively, D is TRBD1 (5 bases). This CDR3 has 15 residues. CDR1 is MNHNS, CDR2 SASEGT, per germline. V gave up 2 bases and J gave up 2 bases, with 12 bases separating them. CDR3 bases: TGTGCCAGCAGTGAACAGGGCTTTGGACAAGAGACCCAGTACTTC. Protein sequence: CASSEQGFGQETQYF.

The CDR3 spells CASANLGAERKDTQYF. The CDR3, as DNA: TGTGCCAGCGCCAATTTGGGGGCGGAGAGGAAGGATACGCAGTATTTT. V is TRBV28 and J is TRBJ2-3; maybe TRBD1 (6 bases). Per the germline V gene, CDR1 is MDHEN and CDR2 is SYDVKM. This CDR3 spans 16 amino acids. V lost 8 bases and J lost 6, with 24 bases in between.

The chain couples TRBV11-3 to TRBJ1-1; 8 nucleotides align to TRBD1. Trimming took 1 base from V and 4 from J; bases not matched to a gene: 5. Germline V gene lookup returns CDR1 SGHNT and CDR2 YENEEA. The CDR3 contains 15 residues. This chain's CDR3 is CASSLGGQAGTEAFF. The CDR3 nucleotides are TGTGCCAGCAGCTTAGGGGGACAGGCGGGCACTGAAGCTTTCTTT.

In its sample, this clone was seen once. V usage is TRBV5-8 and J usage is TRBJ1-5, with D possibly matching TRBD1 (5 bases). Germline CDR1 and CDR2: SGHTS and YDEGEE. Trimming pared 4 bases from V and 2 bases from J, leaving 13 bases between. The CDR3 runs 15 residues. DNA for the CDR3: TGTGCCAGCAGCCCGGGGGTGTCCGGCAATCAGCCCCAGCATTTT. The encoded protein is CASSPGVSGNQPQHF. Using reference TRBV5-8 and TRBJ1-5 for the parts outside the CDR3, the full variable domain is EAGVTQSPTHLIKTRGQQATLRCSPISGHTSVYWYQQALGLGLQFLLWYDEGEERNRGNFPPRFSGRQFPNYSSELNVNALELEDSALYLCASSPGVSGNQPQHFGDGTRLSIL.

The CDR3 spells CASTRSPGGHQPQHF. CDR3 coding DNA: TGTGCCAGCACTCGTTCCCCCGGAGGGCATCAGCCCCAGCATTTT. The V gene is TRBV11-2, the J gene TRBJ1-5; D ambiguous. Germline CDR1 and CDR2: SGHAT and FQNNGV. Trimming stripped 7 bases from V and 5 bases from J, with 18 bases between. This CDR3 spans 15 amino acids.

This chain links TRBV6-6 with TRBJ1-5, with 8 bases fitting TRBD1. Germline trimming cut 10 bases from V and 6 bases from J; bases unmatched to any gene: 5. Germline assignment: CDR1 MNHNY and CDR2 SVGAGI (reference sequence). The CDR3 has 12 residues. CDR3 sequence reads: CATGTGTQPQHF. The CDR3 DNA follows: TGTGCCACCGGGACAGGAACTCAGCCCCAGCATTTT.

This clone was counted a few times. The rearrangement uses TRBV7-2 and TRBJ1-3; no clear D gene. The ends were cut back, 5 bases at V and 3 bases at J, with 14 bases in the middle. The CDR3 consists of 15 residues. The germline V gene encodes CDR1 SGHTA and CDR2 FQGNSA. Here the CDR3 DNA reads TGTGCCAGCAGCCCAGGCATCAGCAGTGGAAACACCATATATTTT. Residues: CASSPGISSGNTIYF.

The chain combines TRBV6-5 with TRBJ1-2; D might be TRBD1 (5 bases). CDR1 and CDR2 from the germline V gene are MNHEY and SVGAGI. The CDR3 consists of 13 residues. Trimming pared 10 bases from V and 4 bases from J, leaving 16 bases between. CDR3 residues: CAISPGGVYGYTF. The CDR3 DNA follows: TGTGCCATTTCCCCCGGGGGGGTCTATGGCTACACCTTC.

The rearrangement links TRBV18 to TRBJ2-7; no definite D call. The length of the CDR3 is 14 residues. Trimming cost V 0 bases and J 0 bases, with 6 bases left between them. The V gene's germline CDR1 is KGHSH and CDR2 LQKENI. Written as DNA, the CDR3 is TGTGCCAGCTCACCACCCTCCAGCTCCTACGAGCAGTACTTC. Encoded protein: CASSPPSSSYEQYF.

The chain is built from TRBV15 and TRBJ1-1; D might be TRBD1 (5 bases). Germline lookup yields CDR1 LNHNV and CDR2 YYDKDF (reference sequence). Trimming cost V 0 bases and J 7 bases, with 12 bases left between them. The CDR3 length is 14 residues. The CDR3 reads CATSRDQGYGEAFF. The CDR3, as DNA: TGTGCCACCAGCAGAGATCAGGGTTATGGTGAAGCTTTCTTT. The entire variable domain, with the rest obtained from reference TRBV15 and TRBJ1-1, is as follows: DAMVIQNPRYQVTQFGKPVTLSCSQTLNHNVMYWYQQKSSQAPKLLFHYYDKDFNNEADTPDNFQSRRPNTSFCFLDIRSPGLGDTAMYLCATSRDQGYGEAFFGQGTRLTVV.

The chain combines TRBV5-1 with TRBJ2-5; 10 nucleotides line up with TRBD2. The trim removed 4 bases at V and 3 bases at J, leaving 3 bases unmatched. Germline-derived CDR1 and CDR2 are SGHRS and YFSETQ. This CDR3 contains 14 residues. In nucleotides, the CDR3 is TGCGCCAGCAGCCTAGGGACTAGCGAAGAGACCCAGTACTTC. Its translation: CASSLGTSEETQYF.

This clone appeared once. The V and J genes are TRBV2 and TRBJ2-7; a possible D gene is TRBD1 (5 bases). This CDR3 is built from 15 residues. Germline lookup yields CDR1 SNHLY and CDR2 FYNNEI. V was pared by 10 bases and J by 3 bases, with 22 bases between. CDR3 sequence reads: CAISLRGAPYYEQYF. CDR3 DNA: TGTGCCATCTCGCTTAGGGGCGCACCTTACTACGAGCAGTACTTC.